These 29 T cell receptor beta chains came from one sample sequenced in a study of blood T cell repertoires in COVID-19. The repertoire was sequenced with immunoSEQ multiplex PCR; TCRdb's copy has only in-frame clones and lacks some. The table includes some 200,000 clones, around 91% detected once. Input material: PBMCs or T cells enriched from blood (not recorded which). These receptor sequences come from a woman under 30 in a cohort exposed to, infected with or recovered from COVID-19 (not recorded which).

The chain employs TRBV5-1 and TRBJ2-3; 11 bases line up with TRBD2. Germline V gives CDR1 SGHRS, CDR2 YFSETQ. This CDR3 contains 15 residues. Trimming removed 4 bases from V and 3 bases from J; junction bases left unmatched: 4. CDR3 protein: CASSLSGGVTDTQYF. Written as DNA, the CDR3 is TGCGCCAGCAGCCTTAGCGGGGGGGTAACAGATACGCAGTATTTT.

The gene calls are TRBV4-1 and TRBJ1-4; possible D gene TRBD1, 6 bases. The ends were cut back, 1 base at V and 7 bases at J, with 10 bases in the middle. Germline V gene data show CDR1 as MGHRA and CDR2 as YSYEKL. The CDR3 runs 14 residues. CDR3 nucleotide sequence: TGCGCCAGCAGCCAAGGACAGGCAGGTGAAAAACTGTTTTTT. Its translation: CASSQGQAGEKLFF.

The chain is built from TRBV5-6 and TRBJ1-3; D remains ambiguous. The CDR3 has 17 residues. The germline V gene encodes CDR1 SGHDT and CDR2 YYEEEE. V was pared by 1 base and J by 3 bases, with 17 bases between. The DNA of the CDR3 is TGTGCCAGCAGCTTGTATGTCGCCCGAGCCATTGGAAACACCATATATTTT. Its protein is CASSLYVARAIGNTIYF.

This chain connects TRBV19 to TRBJ2-7, with a possible D match to TRBD1 (7 bases). Germline V gives CDR1 LNHDA, CDR2 SQIVND (reference sequence). V shed 5 bases and J shed 0 bases, with 11 bases lying between them. The CDR3 extends over 14 amino acids. The CDR3 here is CASSAGGSSYEQYF. The CDR3 coding sequence is TGTGCCAGTAGTGCAGGGGGGAGCTCCTACGAGCAGTACTTC.

The chain has TRBV2 and TRBJ1-2; TRBD1 matches 7 bases. Germline trimming cut 4 bases from V and 3 bases from J; bases unmatched to any gene: 8. This CDR3 has 15 residues. Germline lookup yields CDR1 SNHLY and CDR2 FYNNEI. CDR3 in amino acids: CASSVTRGADYGYTF. The CDR3 DNA reads as TGTGCCAGCAGTGTAACCAGGGGGGCGGACTATGGCTACACCTTC.

The sample holds one count of this clone. V and J are TRBV7-8 and TRBJ2-7; TRBD2 might be the D (7 bases). Germline V CDR1 and CDR2: SGHVS, FQNEAQ. V gave up 5 bases and J gave up 5 bases, with 19 bases separating them. The length of the CDR3 is 15 residues. The CDR3 sequence: CASSDQGGGVNEQYF. CDR3 coding DNA: TGTGCCAGCAGCGACCAGGGAGGGGGAGTAAACGAGCAGTACTTC.

This clone showed up just once. The chain couples TRBV28 to TRBJ2-3, with 10 bases matching TRBD2. This CDR3 is built from 14 residues. Germline CDR1 reads MDHEN; CDR2 reads SYDVKM. J gave up 0 bases and V 6 bases, and 0 bases lay outside the gene matches. The CDR3 DNA sequence: TGTGCCAGCAGGGGACTAGCGAGCACAGATACGCAGTATTTT. This codes for CASRGLASTDTQYF.

This clone was seen a single time. The V call is TRBV5-1, the J call TRBJ1-5; tentatively, D is TRBD1 (5 bases). Trimming stripped 0 bases from V and 6 bases from J, with 13 bases between. CDR3 length: 15 residues. Germline-derived CDR1 and CDR2 are SGHRS and YFSETQ. CDR3 nucleotides: TGCGCCAGCAGCTTGGACACAGGCCCGCGTCAGCCCCAGCATTTT. Translation gives CASSLDTGPRQPQHF.

The chain couples TRBV5-1 to TRBJ2-1; a possible D gene is TRBD2 (5 bases). This CDR3 is 16 amino acids long. V lost 5 bases to trimming and J lost 3 bases, with 18 bases between them. CDR1 SGHRS and CDR2 YFSETQ come from the germline V gene. CDR3 protein: CASSMEVGSIYNEQFF. CDR3 DNA: TGCGCCAGCAGTATGGAGGTCGGCAGTATCTACAATGAGCAGTTCTTC.

This clone has only one observation. The V call is TRBV10-1, the J call TRBJ2-1; D may be TRBD1 (5 bases). The germline V gene encodes CDR1 WNHNN and CDR2 SYGVQD (reference sequence). The V end was cut by 0 bases, the J end by 8 bases, with 14 bases between. The CDR3 spans 15 residues. In nucleotides, the CDR3 is TGCGCCAGCAGTGAGTCTGTGTCCAGCAGGGATGAGCAGTTCTTC. Protein product: CASSESVSSRDEQFF.

The V and J genes are TRBV9 and TRBJ1-2; the match to TRBD1 covers 8 bases. With 4 bases clipped from V and 4 bases from J, the junction kept 3 bases outside the gene matches. This CDR3 contains 13 residues. Germline values: CDR1 SGDLS, CDR2 YYNGEE. DNA for the CDR3: TGTGCCAGCAGCCCCGGGACAGGCTATGGCTACACCTTC. This encodes CASSPGTGYGYTF.

The V gene is TRBV5-1, the J gene TRBJ2-7; TRBD2 matches 13 bases. This CDR3 is built from 19 residues. Trimming cost V 0 bases and J 4 bases; bases outside gene matches: 13. CDR1 is SGHRS and CDR2 is YFSETQ in the germline V gene. As DNA, the CDR3 is TGCGCCAGCAGCTTGGCGCGGACTAGCGGGAGAGGAGGGGGTTACGAGCAGTACTTC. Its protein product is CASSLARTSGRGGGYEQYF.

The CDR3 coding sequence is TGTGCCAGCAGCCACCTCCTCCCGAGTCGGGGGGGTGGTTCACCCCTCCACTTT. Translating gives CASSHLLPSRGGGSPLHF. The chain is built from TRBV3-1 (or the pseudogene TRBV3-2) and TRBJ1-6, with D possibly being TRBD1 (5 bases). This CDR3 region has 18 residues. Per the germline V gene, CDR1 is LGHDT and CDR2 is YNNKEL (reference sequence). Trimming took 3 bases from V and 9 from J, leaving 24 bases between them.

This clone was observed a single time. The sample holds other DNA sequences that translate to the same CDR3. This sequence joins TRBV3-1 (or the pseudogene TRBV3-2) and TRBJ1-2; 10 nucleotides align to TRBD1. J lost 4 bases, V lost 1 base, and 0 bases had no gene match. The CDR3 runs to 14 residues. Germline V gives CDR1 LGHDT, CDR2 YNNKEL (reference sequence). CDR3 nucleotide sequence: TGTGCCAGCAGCCAAGGGACAGGGGGCTATGGCTACACCTTC. As protein: CASSQGTGGYGYTF.

V is TRBV5-8 and J is TRBJ2-7, with 8 bases lining up with TRBD1. This CDR3 has 15 residues. V shed 0 bases, J shed 5 bases, and the junction held 7 bases outside the gene matches. The V gene's germline CDR1 is SGHTS and CDR2 YDEGEE. The CDR3 region is CASSLDQGAKNEQYF. DNA of the CDR3: TGTGCCAGCAGCTTGGATCAGGGGGCGAAGAACGAGCAGTACTTC.

This chain joins TRBV10-1 and TRBJ1-2; no clear D gene. The length of the CDR3 is 12 residues. Trimming removed 3 bases at V and 5 bases at J, with 7 bases between. Germline assignment: CDR1 WNHNN and CDR2 SYGVQD (reference sequence). The CDR3 sequence: CASSDRPYGYTF. For the CDR3, the DNA is TGCGCCAGCAGTGACAGGCCTTATGGCTACACCTTC.

The chain uses TRBV7-8 and TRBJ2-5, with no clear D. Germline V CDR1 and CDR2: SGHVS, FQNEAQ. The CDR3 contains 16 residues. Trimming took off 2 bases at V and 5 bases at J, with 18 bases between the two ends. CDR3 residues: CASSLIVVPPAETQYF. The CDR3 nucleotides are TGTGCCAGCAGCTTAATCGTAGTCCCCCCAGCGGAGACCCAGTACTTC.

The chain joins TRBV15 to TRBJ2-7; 10 bases fit TRBD1. Per germline, CDR1 LNHNV and CDR2 YYDKDF (reference sequence). This CDR3 has 16 amino acids. The ends lost 3 bases at V and 5 bases at J; junction bases unmatched: 10. CDR3: CATSSAGDRGRDEQYF. The DNA of the CDR3 is TGTGCCACCAGCAGCGCGGGCGACAGGGGGCGAGACGAGCAGTACTTC.

This clone has only one observation. The CDR3 here is CSVAAGVDQPQHF. In DNA, the CDR3 is TGCAGCGTTGCGGCAGGGGTTGATCAGCCCCAGCATTTT. The V and J genes are TRBV29-1 and TRBJ1-5; perhaps TRBD1 as D (6 bases). CDR3 length: 13 amino acids. CDR1 and CDR2 (germline): SQVTM, ANQGSEA. The V and J ends lost 4 bases and 5 bases respectively, with 12 bases between them. The variable domain in full, completed from reference TRBV29-1 and TRBJ1-5, reads SAVISQKPSRDICQRGTSLTIQCQVDSQVTMMFWYRQQPGQSLTLIATANQGSEATYESGFVIDKFPISRPNLTFSTLTVSNMSPEDSSIYLCSVAAGVDQPQHFGDGTRLSIL.

The chain links TRBV6-5 to TRBJ1-4; weak D call: TRBD1 (5 bases). Deletions cut 6 bases from V and 3 bases from J, with 14 bases between. The CDR3 length is 15 residues. From germline, CDR1 is MNHEY and CDR2 SVGAGI. DNA for the CDR3: TGTGCCAGCAGCACCGTGGGGCCGGCTAATGAAAAACTGTTTTTT. This translates into CASSTVGPANEKLFF.

The genes are TRBV18 and TRBJ2-3; the D gene is possibly TRBD2 (6 bases). The CDR3 is made up of 16 amino acids. Per germline, CDR1 KGHSH and CDR2 LQKENI. Between the trimmed V and J ends, which lost 3 bases and 0 bases, there was a span of 13 bases. CDR3 protein: CASSPQGGASTDTQYF. CDR3 in DNA: TGTGCCAGCTCACCTCAGGGCGGGGCTAGCACAGATACGCAGTATTTT.

V gene TRBV7-9 combines with J gene TRBJ2-7; maybe TRBD2 (5 bases). The CDR3 spans 15 residues. V was trimmed by 1 base and J by 0 bases, leaving 10 bases between them. Germline CDR1 SEHNR, CDR2 FQNEAQ (reference sequence). CDR3 protein: CASSLEAVSSYEQYF. The DNA of the CDR3 is TGTGCCAGCAGCTTAGAAGCGGTGAGCTCCTACGAGCAGTACTTC.

The chain joins TRBV11-3 to TRBJ2-3; 7 bases match TRBD2. The CDR3 runs 15 residues. Germline V gene data show CDR1 as SGHNT and CDR2 as YENEEA. The V and J ends lost 5 bases and 2 bases, in that order; junction bases with no gene match: 7. CDR3 amino acids: CASSPAGEPTDTQYF. DNA for the CDR3: TGTGCCAGCAGCCCCGCGGGGGAGCCCACAGATACGCAGTATTTT.

This chain uses TRBV7-6 with TRBJ1-5, with D tentatively TRBD1 (6 bases). V was trimmed by 5 bases and J by 0 bases, leaving 23 bases between them. This CDR3 is built from 19 residues. Per germline, CDR1 SGHVS and CDR2 FNYEAQ. CDR3 nucleotides: TGTGCCAGCAGCCTGCTACCAGGGGAGGGGGATTATAGCAATCAGCCCCAGCATTTT. Its protein product is CASSLLPGEGDYSNQPQHF.

This clone was detected only once. The chain joins TRBV7-3 to TRBJ1-2; tentatively, D is TRBD1 (6 bases). Germline loops: CDR1 SGHTA, CDR2 FQGTGA. V was shortened by 1 base and J by 7 bases, with 10 bases between the two germline ends. This CDR3 is 13 amino acids long. Here the CDR3 reads CASSLNGGGGYTF. In DNA, the CDR3 is TGTGCCAGCAGCTTAAATGGGGGCGGTGGCTACACCTTC.

The chain links TRBV27 to TRBJ2-7, with D possibly matching TRBD1 (5 bases). V gave up 0 bases and J gave up 9 bases, with 12 bases separating them. Germline lookup yields CDR1 MNHEY and CDR2 SMNVEV (reference sequence). This CDR3 spans 13 amino acids. The DNA of the CDR3 is TGTGCCAGCAGTTTATCGCCCAGGGTCGGGCAGTACTTC. Translated, it gives CASSLSPRVGQYF.

This clone was observed a single time. The V call is TRBV28, the J call TRBJ1-6, with a weak D call TRBD1 (5 bases). Trimming stripped 9 bases from V and 11 bases from J, with 20 bases between. This CDR3 region has 14 residues. Germline loops: CDR1 MDHEN, CDR2 SYDVKM. The CDR3 sequence is CASQTEHINAPLHF. The CDR3 DNA is TGTGCCAGTCAGACAGAGCATATCAACGCACCCCTCCACTTT.

This clone was counted many times. The chain joins TRBV6-6 to TRBJ1-1; D unresolved. Germline loops: CDR1 MNHNY, CDR2 SVGAGI (reference sequence). V was pared by 8 bases and J by 4 bases, with 11 bases between. The CDR3 has 12 residues. CDR3 DNA: TGTGCCAGCTCGACCGAGGGCACTGAAGCTTTCTTT. The encoded protein is CASSTEGTEAFF.

The V call is TRBV5-4, the J call TRBJ1-2; D gene ambiguous. The germline gives CDR1 SGHNT, CDR2 YYREEE (reference sequence). This CDR3 contains 14 residues. The V gene lost 0 bases and the J gene lost 2 bases, with 8 bases spanning the gap. CDR3 loop: CASSLGAGNYGYTF. CDR3 in DNA: TGTGCCAGCAGCTTGGGAGCGGGGAACTATGGCTACACCTTC.